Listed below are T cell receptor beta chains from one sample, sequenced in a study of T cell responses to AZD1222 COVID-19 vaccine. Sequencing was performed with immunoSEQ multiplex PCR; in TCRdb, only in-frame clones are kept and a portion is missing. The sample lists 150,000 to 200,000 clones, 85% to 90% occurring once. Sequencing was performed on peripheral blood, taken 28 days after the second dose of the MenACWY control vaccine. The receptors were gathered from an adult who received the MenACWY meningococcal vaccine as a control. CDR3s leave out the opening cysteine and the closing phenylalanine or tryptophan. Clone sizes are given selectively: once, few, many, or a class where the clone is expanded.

ASSQDPQGVGYEQY TRBJ2-7 TRBV4-3 .
ASSQGQFYGYT TRBJ1-2 TRBV4-3 few
ASSRTAQYNEQF TRBJ2-1 TRBV6-2/TRBV6-3 .
ASSPRRGRQGRNTQY TRBJ2-3 TRBV19 .
ASSSGLAGGPNRNEQY TRBJ2-7 TRBV28 .
ASSAESYEQY TRBJ2-7 TRBV25-1 .
ASSLISHSYEQY TRBJ2-7 TRBV7-2 .
ASRTAGTAIYEQY TRBJ2-7 TRBV6-5 .
ASSERGANEKLF TRBJ1-4 TRBV18 .
ASSIDPSGGTQY TRBJ2-7 TRBV19 .
ASGDSQDATDTQY TRBJ2-3 TRBV19 .
ASSQDSHLHEQF TRBJ2-1 TRBV4-3 .
ASSPGQVATGELF TRBJ2-2 TRBV5-5 .
ASSVVSGSTDTQY TRBJ2-3 TRBV9 .
AWTGLVAGDQETQY TRBJ2-5 TRBV30 .
ASSSRNTGELF TRBJ2-2 TRBV28 .
ASSLMGAGSDGYT TRBJ1-2 TRBV7-2 .
SVEGQGSYGYT TRBJ1-2 TRBV29-1 .
ASSFRTSGRVSPTFTDTQY TRBJ2-3 TRBV28 .
ASRAAGGLPPTYNEQF TRBJ2-1 TRBV27 .
ASRGTSGRDTGELF TRBJ2-2 TRBV5-1 .
ASTTGQSLFTEAF TRBJ1-1 TRBV19 once
ASSSTGLTGELF TRBJ2-2 TRBV7-9 .
ASSPGQDSPLH TRBJ1-6 TRBV18 .
AISETPGQAYEQY TRBJ2-7 TRBV10-3 .
ASSVTGGAGEAF TRBJ1-1 TRBV25-1 few
ASSSFSGSYEQY TRBJ2-7 TRBV28 few
ASSIQGAHQPQH TRBJ1-5 TRBV19 .
ASSLLRSVSTEAF TRBJ1-1 TRBV5-1 .
ASSPDRVWVYGYT TRBJ1-2 TRBV6-5 .
ASSSLQGGEKLF TRBJ1-4 TRBV7-9 .
ASSLEGRDAGNEQF TRBJ2-1 TRBV5-1 .
ASGRGGTEAF TRBJ1-1 TRBV9 few
ASSVGPDYYEQY TRBJ2-7 TRBV9 once
ASSPYGGADYGYT TRBJ1-2 TRBV4-1 .
ASDGANTEAF TRBJ1-1 TRBV12-3/TRBV12-4 .
SVEDDRWSEQY TRBJ2-7 TRBV29-1 .
ASSPDSNQPQH TRBJ1-5 TRBV5-1 .
ASSSYQDLRSYNEQF TRBJ2-1 TRBV5-1 once
ASSVQGGQSTDTQY TRBJ2-3 TRBV9 .
ASSKEHERTQY TRBJ2-5 TRBV25-1 .
ASSLGAGTSKYEQY TRBJ2-7 TRBV5-1 .
ASSALPPSEQY TRBJ2-7 TRBV7-2 .
ATYRDSSYEQY TRBJ2-7 TRBV10-3 .
ASSLERGRGYGYT TRBJ1-2 TRBV13 .
ASSLGAGPGVVEQF TRBJ2-1 TRBV11-3 .